This T cell receptor (beta chain) came from a study of T cell responses to AZD1222 COVID-19 vaccine. In the case of this clone: The antigen is not known.

The protocol was immunoSEQ multiplex PCR, while the TCRdb copy is restricted to in-frame clones and leaves out a portion. The table includes about 140,000 clones, 92% detected once. Germline loops: CDR1 MNHEY, CDR2 SVGAGI. This CDR3 has 15 residues. V was shortened by 2 bases and J by 1 base, with 11 bases between the two germline ends. General study findings and limits: Along spike, vaccine-associated CD4 TCRs were found throughout, with dominance at 160-218 and 743-854. Repertoire collection took place solely once the T cell response had peaked. Baseline antibody screening turned up just a handful of seropositive AZD1222 recipients.

The sequencing used peripheral blood, collected on day 0 of AZD1222 vaccination. The chain joins TRBV6-5 to TRBJ1-1; D remains unclear. The TCR comes from an adult in good health. CDR3 in amino acids: CASSYEGAGNTEAFF. Written as DNA, the CDR3 is TGTGCCAGCAGTTACGAGGGAGCGGGGAACACTGAAGCTTTCTTT.